This T cell receptor (beta chain) derives from a study of graft-versus-host responses after intestinal transplantation. Study overall: Transplants given to recipients were multivisceral, liver-intestinal, or isolated intestinal. Uniformly, recipients were administered anti-thymocyte globulin induction with subsequent tacrolimus and steroids for around 3 years.

In the case of this clone: The antigen is unknown.

Produced via immunoSEQ multiplex PCR; TCRdb's table is partial and in-frame only. The table shows about 14,000 clones, with over 85% occurring only once. V gave up 6 bases and J gave up 0 bases, with 11 bases separating them. The CDR3 runs 14 residues. The V gene's germline CDR1 is MNHEY and CDR2 SVGAGI. Findings and limits, study-wide: The marrow of recipients harbored GvH clones, and ileum or blood showed some of them first. High graft-versus-host to host-versus-graft clonal ratios were found in allografts of patients who had graft-donor T cell macrochimerism.

This TCR was sampled from a human patient who received an intestinal transplant, so some T cells may come from the graft donor. Sequencing was performed on PBMCs, taken 9 days after transplant. The chain couples TRBV6-5 to TRBJ1-1; TRBD1 is a possible D gene (6 bases). This CDR3 reads CASSPGQMNTEAFF. Here the CDR3 DNA reads TGTGCCAGCAGCCCTGGACAGATGAACACTGAAGCTTTCTTT.